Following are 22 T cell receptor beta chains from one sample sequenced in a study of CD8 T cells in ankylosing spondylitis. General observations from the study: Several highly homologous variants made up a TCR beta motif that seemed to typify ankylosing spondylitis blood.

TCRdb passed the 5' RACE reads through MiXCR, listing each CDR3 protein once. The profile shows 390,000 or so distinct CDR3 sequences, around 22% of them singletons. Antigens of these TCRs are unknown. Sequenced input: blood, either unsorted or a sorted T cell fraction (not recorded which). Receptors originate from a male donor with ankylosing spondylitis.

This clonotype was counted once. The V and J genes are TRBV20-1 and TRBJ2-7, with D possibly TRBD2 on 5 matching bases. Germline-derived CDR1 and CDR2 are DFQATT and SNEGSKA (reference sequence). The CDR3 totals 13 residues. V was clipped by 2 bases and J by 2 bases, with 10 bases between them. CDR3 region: CSARLQTTYEQYF. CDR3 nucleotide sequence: TGCAGTGCTAGATTGCAGACTACCTACGAGCAGTACTTC.

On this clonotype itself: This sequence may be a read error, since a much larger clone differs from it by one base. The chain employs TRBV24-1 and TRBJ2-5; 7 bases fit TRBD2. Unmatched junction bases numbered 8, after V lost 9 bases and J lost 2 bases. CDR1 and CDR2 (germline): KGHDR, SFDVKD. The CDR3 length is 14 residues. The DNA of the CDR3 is TGTGCCACCCCGTGGGCGGGGGAACAAGAGACCCAGTACTTC. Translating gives CATPWAGEQETQYF.

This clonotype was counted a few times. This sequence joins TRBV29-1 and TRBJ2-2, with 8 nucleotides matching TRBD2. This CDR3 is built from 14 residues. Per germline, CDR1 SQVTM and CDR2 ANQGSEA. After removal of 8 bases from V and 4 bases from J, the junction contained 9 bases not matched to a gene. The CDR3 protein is CSTRISGTTGELFF. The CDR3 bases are TGCAGCACCCGGATTAGCGGGACCACCGGGGAGCTGTTTTTT.

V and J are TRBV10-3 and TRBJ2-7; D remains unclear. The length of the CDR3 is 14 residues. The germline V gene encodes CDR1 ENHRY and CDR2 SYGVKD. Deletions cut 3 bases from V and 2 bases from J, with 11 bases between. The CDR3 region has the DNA TGTGCCATCAGTGATTCCGGCGAAACCTACGAGCAGTACTTC. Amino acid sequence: CAISDSGETYEQYF.

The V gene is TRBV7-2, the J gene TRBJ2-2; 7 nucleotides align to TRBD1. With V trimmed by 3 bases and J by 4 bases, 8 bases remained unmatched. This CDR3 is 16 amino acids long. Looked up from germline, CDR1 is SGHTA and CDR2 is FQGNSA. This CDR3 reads CASSLTGTTGTGELFF. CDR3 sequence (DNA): TGTGCCAGCAGCTTGACAGGGACGACGGGCACCGGGGAGCTGTTTTTT.

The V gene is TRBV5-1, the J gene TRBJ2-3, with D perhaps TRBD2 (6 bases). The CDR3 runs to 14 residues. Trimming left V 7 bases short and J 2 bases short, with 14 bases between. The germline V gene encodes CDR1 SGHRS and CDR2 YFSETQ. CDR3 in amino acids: CASGWRGTTDTQYF. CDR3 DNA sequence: TGCGCCAGCGGCTGGCGGGGAACCACAGATACGCAGTATTTT.

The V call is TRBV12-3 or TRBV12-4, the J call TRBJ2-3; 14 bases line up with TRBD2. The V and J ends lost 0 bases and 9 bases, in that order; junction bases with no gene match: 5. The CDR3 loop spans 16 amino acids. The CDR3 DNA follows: TGTGCCAGCAGTTTAGCGGGGGGACTAGCGGGAGCGACGCAGTATTTT. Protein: CASSLAGGLAGATQYF.

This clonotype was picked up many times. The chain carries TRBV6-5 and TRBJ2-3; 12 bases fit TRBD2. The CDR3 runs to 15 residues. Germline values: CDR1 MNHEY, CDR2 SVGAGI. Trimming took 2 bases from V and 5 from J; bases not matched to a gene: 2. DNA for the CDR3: TGTGCCAGCAGTTACACTAGCGGGAGGTTAGATACGCAGTATTTT. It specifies CASSYTSGRLDTQYF.

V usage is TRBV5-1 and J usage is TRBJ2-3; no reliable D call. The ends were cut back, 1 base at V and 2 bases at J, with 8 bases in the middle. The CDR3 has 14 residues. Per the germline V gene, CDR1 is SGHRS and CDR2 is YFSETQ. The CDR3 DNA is TGCGCCAGCAGCTTGTTGGCTTTCACAGATACGCAGTATTTT. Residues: CASSLLAFTDTQYF.

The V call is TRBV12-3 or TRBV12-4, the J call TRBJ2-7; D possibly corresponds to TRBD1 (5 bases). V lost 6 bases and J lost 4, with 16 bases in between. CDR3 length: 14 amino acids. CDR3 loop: CASSKRGYDYEQYF. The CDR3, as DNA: TGTGCCAGCAGCAAAAGGGGCTACGATTACGAGCAGTACTTC.

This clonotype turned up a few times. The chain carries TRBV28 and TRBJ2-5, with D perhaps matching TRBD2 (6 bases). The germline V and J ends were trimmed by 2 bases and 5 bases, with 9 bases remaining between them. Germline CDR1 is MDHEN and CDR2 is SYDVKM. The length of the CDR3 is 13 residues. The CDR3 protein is CASSLDSGETQYF. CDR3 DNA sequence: TGTGCCAGCAGTTTAGACAGCGGGGAGACCCAGTACTTC.

Here the CDR3 DNA reads TGTGCCAGCCAGGTCCCGCTGGAACCTGGGGCCAACGTCCTGACTTTC. The encoded protein is CASQVPLEPGANVLTF. The chain carries TRBV6-1 and TRBJ2-6; no clear D gene. Deletions cut 8 bases from V and 2 bases from J, with 16 bases between. There are 16 residues in the CDR3. CDR1 is MNHNS and CDR2 is SASEGT in the germline V gene.

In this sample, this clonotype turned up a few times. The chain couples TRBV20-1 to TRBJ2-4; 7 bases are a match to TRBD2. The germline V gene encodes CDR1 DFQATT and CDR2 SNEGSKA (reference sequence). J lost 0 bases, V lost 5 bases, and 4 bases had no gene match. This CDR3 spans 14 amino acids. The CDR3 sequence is CSAREELAKNIQYF. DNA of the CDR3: TGCAGTGCTCGGGAGGAGTTAGCCAAAAACATTCAGTACTTC.

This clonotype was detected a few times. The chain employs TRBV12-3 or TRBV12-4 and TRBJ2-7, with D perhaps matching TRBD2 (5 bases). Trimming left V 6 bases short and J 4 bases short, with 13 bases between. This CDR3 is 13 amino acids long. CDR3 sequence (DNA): TGTGCCAGCAGCCGAATCGAGGGATACGAGCAGTACTTC. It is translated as CASSRIEGYEQYF.

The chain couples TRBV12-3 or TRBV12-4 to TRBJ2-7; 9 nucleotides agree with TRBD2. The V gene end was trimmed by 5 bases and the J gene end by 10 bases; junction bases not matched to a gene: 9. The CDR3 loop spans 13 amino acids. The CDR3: CASSVSSGIGQYF. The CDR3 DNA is TGTGCCAGCAGTGTTTCTAGCGGGATAGGACAGTACTTC.

The CDR3 DNA reads as TGTGCCAGCAGCCAAGTTTTTGCGGCCACAGATACGCAGTATTTT. This encodes CASSQVFAATDTQYF. The V gene is TRBV4-2, the J gene TRBJ2-3; no firm D call. This CDR3 region has 15 residues. V lost 1 base and J lost 2, with 10 bases in between. The V gene's germline CDR1 is LGHNA and CDR2 YNFKEQ.

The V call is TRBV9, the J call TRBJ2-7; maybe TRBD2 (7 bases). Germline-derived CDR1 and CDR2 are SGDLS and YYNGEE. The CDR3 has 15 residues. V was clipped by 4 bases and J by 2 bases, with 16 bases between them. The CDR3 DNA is TGTGCCAGCAGCACGGGGGAGGGGGTTACCTACGAGCAGTACTTC. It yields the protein CASSTGEGVTYEQYF.

Here the CDR3 DNA reads TGTGCCAGCGGCGACAGGGTGTTAATTGAAGCTTTCTTT. This gives the protein CASGDRVLIEAFF. This chain uses TRBV6-1 with TRBJ1-1; 7 nucleotides agree with TRBD1. V dropped 8 bases and J dropped 7; count of bases not matched to a gene: 10. This CDR3 comprises 13 residues. The germline V gene encodes CDR1 MNHNS and CDR2 SASEGT.

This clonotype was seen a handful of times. The CDR3 reads CASSSGTLADTQYF. CDR3 DNA sequence: TGTGCCAGCAGTTCCGGGACCCTCGCAGATACGCAGTATTTT. The chain recombines TRBV28 with TRBJ2-3; either TRBD1 or TRBD2 may fit D (5 bases each). The V gene's germline CDR1 is MDHEN and CDR2 SYDVKM. CDR3 length: 14 residues. V was trimmed by 4 bases and J by 4 bases, leaving 12 bases between them.

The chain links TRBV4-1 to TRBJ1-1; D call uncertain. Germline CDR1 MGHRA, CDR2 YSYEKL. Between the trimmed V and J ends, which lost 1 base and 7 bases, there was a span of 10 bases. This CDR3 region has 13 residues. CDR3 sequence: CASSQVGWLEAFF. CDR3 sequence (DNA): TGCGCCAGCAGCCAAGTAGGTTGGCTTGAAGCTTTCTTT.

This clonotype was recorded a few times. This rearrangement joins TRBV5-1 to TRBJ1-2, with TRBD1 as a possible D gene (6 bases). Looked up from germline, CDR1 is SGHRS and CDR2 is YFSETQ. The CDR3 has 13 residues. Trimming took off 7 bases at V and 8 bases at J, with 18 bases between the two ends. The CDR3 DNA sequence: TGCGCCAGCCAAGGGCAACAGGGAGTAGGCTACACCTTC. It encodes CASQGQQGVGYTF. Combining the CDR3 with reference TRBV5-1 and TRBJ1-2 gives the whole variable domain KAGVTQTPRYLIKTRGQQVTLSCSPISGHRSVSWYQQTPGQGLQFLFEYFSETQRNKGNFPGRFSGRQFSNSRSEMNVSTLELGDSALYLCASQGQQGVGYTFGSGTRLTVV.

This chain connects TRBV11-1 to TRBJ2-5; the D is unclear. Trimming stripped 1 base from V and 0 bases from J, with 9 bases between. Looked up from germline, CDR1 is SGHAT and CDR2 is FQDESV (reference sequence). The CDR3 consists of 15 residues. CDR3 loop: CASSLEWPYQETQYF. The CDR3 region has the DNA TGTGCCAGCAGCTTAGAGTGGCCGTACCAAGAGACCCAGTACTTC.